This entry features one T cell receptor beta chain sequence. In germline, CDR1 is SNHLY, CDR2 FYNNEI. The CDR3 is 14 amino acids. Between the trimmed V and J ends, which lost 5 bases and 4 bases, there was a span of 14 bases. In the original processing: Researchers report that nucleated cell counts were estimated from reference gene primer amplification. Libraries were prepared by immunoSEQ multiplex PCR; TCRdb keeps only in-frame clonotypes and omits some of them. V and J calls and clone size are those listed in that table; D and trimming were worked out from the DNA. The data contain 300,000 to 350,000 clones, around 92% of them singletons. The source of the sample is a study of blood T cell repertoires in COVID-19. Those enrolled, adults aged roughly 18 to 89 years, came from about two dozen US areas. Participant reports of clinical history set cohort assignment. Two negative PCRs, clearance, or symptom resolution had been documented for recovered Cohort 3 donors.

The rearrangement links TRBV2 to TRBJ1-1; weak D call: TRBD1 (6 bases). The TCR was taken from a woman in her 30s who had recovered from COVID-19. Material: PBMCs or T cells enriched from blood (not recorded which). CDR3 nucleotides: TGTGCCAGCAGTTCAGGGGTTGTGGGCACTGAAGCTTTCTTT. It encodes CASSSGVVGTEAFF.